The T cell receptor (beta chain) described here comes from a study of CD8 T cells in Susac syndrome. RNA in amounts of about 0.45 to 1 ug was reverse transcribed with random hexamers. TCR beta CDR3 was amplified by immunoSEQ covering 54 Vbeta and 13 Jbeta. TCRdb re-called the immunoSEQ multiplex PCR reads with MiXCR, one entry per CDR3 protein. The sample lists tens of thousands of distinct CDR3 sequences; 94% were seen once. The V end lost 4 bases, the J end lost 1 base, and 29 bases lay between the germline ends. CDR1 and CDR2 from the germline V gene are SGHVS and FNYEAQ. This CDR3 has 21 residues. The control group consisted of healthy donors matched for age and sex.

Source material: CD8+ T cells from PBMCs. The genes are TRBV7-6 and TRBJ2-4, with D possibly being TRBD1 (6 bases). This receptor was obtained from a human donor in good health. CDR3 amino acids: CASSSPHPGTQHRAAKNIQYF. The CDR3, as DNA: TGTGCCAGCAGCTCACCTCACCCCGGGACACAGCACCGAGCGGCCAAAAACATTCAGTACTTC.